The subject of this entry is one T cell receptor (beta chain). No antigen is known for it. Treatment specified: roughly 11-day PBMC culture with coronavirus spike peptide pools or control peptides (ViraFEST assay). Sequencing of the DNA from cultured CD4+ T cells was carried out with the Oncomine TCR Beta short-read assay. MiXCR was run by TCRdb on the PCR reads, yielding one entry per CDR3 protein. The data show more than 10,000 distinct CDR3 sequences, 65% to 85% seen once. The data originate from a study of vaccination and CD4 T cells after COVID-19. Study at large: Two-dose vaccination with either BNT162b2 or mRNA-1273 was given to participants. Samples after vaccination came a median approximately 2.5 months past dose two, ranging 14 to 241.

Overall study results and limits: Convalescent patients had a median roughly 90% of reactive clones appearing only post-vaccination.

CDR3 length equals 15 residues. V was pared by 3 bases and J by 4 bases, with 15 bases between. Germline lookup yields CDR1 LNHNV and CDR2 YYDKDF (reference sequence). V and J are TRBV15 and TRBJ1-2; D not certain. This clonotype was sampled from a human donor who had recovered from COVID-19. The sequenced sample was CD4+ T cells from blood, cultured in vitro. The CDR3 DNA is TGTGCCACCAGCAGTGAAACCGACGGACTCTATGGCTACACCTTC. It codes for CATSSETDGLYGYTF.